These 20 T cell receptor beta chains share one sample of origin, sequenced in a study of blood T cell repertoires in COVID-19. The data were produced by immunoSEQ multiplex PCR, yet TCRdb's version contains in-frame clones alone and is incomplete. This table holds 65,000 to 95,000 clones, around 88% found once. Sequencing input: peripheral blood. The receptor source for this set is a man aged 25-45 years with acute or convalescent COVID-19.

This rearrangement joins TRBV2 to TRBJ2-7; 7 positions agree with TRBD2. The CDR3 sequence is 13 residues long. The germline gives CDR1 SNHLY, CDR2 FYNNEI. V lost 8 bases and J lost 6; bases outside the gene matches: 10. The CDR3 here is CASSSQREVEQYF. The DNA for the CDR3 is TGTGCCAGCTCAAGTCAGCGGGAAGTCGAGCAGTACTTC.

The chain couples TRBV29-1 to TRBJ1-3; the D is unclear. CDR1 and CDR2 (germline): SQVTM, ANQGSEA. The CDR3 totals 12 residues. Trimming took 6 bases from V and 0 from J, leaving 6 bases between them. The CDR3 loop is CSVRNSGNTIYF. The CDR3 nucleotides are TGCAGCGTGCGAAACTCTGGAAACACCATATATTTT.

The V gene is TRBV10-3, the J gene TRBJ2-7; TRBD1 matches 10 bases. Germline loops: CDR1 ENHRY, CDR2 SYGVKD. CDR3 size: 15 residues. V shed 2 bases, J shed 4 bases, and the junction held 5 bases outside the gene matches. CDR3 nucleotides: TGTGCCATCAGTGAGCTAGGGACAGGGGTATACGAGCAGTACTTC. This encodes CAISELGTGVYEQYF.

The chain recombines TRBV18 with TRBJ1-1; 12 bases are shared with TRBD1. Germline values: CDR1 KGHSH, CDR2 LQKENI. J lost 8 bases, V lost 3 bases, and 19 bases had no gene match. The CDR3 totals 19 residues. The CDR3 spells CASSPEQPGQGARHLEAFF. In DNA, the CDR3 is TGTGCCAGCTCACCGGAACAGCCGGGACAGGGGGCGAGGCATCTCGAAGCTTTCTTT. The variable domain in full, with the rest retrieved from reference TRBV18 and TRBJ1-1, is NAGVMQNPRHLVRRRGQEARLRCSPMKGHSHVYWYRQLPEEGLKFMVYLQKENIIDESGMPKERFSAEFPKEGPSILRIQQVVRGDSAAYFCASSPEQPGQGARHLEAFFGQGTRLTVV.

The chain's CDR3 is CASSRGLAGGPGTDTQYF. CDR3 nucleotides: TGTGCCAGCAGCCGCGGACTAGCGGGAGGGCCTGGAACAGATACGCAGTATTTT. V is TRBV3-1 (or the pseudogene TRBV3-2) and J is TRBJ2-3; 15 bases fit TRBD2. The CDR3 contains 18 residues. Germline V gene data show CDR1 as LGHDT and CDR2 as YNNKEL (reference sequence). Trimming removed 4 bases from V and 3 bases from J; junction bases left unmatched: 8.

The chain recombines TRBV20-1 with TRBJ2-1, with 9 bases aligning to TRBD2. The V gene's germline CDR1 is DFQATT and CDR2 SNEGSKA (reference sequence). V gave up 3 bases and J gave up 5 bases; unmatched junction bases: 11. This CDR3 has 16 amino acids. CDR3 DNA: TGCAGTGCTAGTTGGTTAAGGGCTAGCGGGAACAATGAGCAGTTCTTC. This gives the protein CSASWLRASGNNEQFF.

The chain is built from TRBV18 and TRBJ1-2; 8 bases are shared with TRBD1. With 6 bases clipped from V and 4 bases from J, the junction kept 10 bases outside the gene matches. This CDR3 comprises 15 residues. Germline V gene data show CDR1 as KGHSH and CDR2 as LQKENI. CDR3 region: CASSSGQASFYGYTF. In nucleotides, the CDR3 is TGTGCCAGCTCGTCGGGACAGGCCTCCTTCTATGGCTACACCTTC.

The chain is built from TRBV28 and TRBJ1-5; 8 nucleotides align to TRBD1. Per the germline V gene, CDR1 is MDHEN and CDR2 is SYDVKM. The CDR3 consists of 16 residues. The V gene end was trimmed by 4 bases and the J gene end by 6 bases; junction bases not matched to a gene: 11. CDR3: CASSSPGQAVGQPQHF. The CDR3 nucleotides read TGTGCCAGCAGTTCACCGGGACAGGCGGTAGGTCAGCCCCAGCATTTT. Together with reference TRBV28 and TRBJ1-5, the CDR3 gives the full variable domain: DVKVTQSSRYLVKRTGEKVFLECVQDMDHENMFWYRQDPGLGLRLIYFSYDVKMKEKGDIPEGYSVSREKKERFSLILESASTNQTSMYLCASSSPGQAVGQPQHFGDGTRLSIL.

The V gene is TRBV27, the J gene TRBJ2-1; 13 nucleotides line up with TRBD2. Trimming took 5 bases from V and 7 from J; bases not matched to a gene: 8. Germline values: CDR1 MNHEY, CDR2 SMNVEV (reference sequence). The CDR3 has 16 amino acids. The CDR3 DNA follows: TGTGCCAGCAGTGGAACTAGCGGGAGGGCCCGGAATGAGCAGTTCTTC. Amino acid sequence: CASSGTSGRARNEQFF.

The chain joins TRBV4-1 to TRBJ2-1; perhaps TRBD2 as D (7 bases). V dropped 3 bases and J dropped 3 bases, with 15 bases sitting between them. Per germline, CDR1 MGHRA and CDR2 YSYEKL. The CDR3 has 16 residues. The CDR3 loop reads CASSHPARGGYNEQFF. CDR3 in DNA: TGCGCCAGCAGCCACCCCGCGAGGGGGGGCTACAATGAGCAGTTCTTC.

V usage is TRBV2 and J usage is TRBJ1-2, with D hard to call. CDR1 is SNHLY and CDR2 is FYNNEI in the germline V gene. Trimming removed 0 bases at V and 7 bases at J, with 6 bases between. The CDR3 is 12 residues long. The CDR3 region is CASSEARSGYTF. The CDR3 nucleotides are TGTGCCAGCAGTGAAGCGCGAAGTGGCTACACCTTC.

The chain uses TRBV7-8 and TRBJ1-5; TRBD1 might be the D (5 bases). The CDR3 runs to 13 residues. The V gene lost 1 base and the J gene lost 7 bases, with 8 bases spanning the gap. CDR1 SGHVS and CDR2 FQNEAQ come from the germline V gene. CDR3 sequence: CASSLVWGQPQHF. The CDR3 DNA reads TGTGCCAGCAGCTTAGTGTGGGGCCAGCCCCAGCATTTT. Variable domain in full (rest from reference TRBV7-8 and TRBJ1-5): GAGVSQSPRYKVAKRGQDVALRCDPISGHVSLFWYQQALGQGPEFLTYFQNEAQLDKSGLPSDRFFAERPEGSVSTLKIQRTQQEDSAVYLCASSLVWGQPQHFGDGTRLSIL.

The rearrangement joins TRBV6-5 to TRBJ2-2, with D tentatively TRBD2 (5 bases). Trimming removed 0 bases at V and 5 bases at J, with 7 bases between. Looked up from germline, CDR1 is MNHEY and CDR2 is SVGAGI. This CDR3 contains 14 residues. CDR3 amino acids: CASSYSRGTGELFF. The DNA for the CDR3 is TGTGCCAGCAGTTACTCGAGAGGGACCGGGGAGCTGTTTTTT.

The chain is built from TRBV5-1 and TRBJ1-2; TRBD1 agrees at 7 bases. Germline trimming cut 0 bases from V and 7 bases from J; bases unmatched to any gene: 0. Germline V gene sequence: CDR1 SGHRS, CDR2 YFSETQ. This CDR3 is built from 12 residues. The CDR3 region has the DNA TGCGCCAGCAGCTTGGACAGGGGTGGCTACACCTTC. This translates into CASSLDRGGYTF.

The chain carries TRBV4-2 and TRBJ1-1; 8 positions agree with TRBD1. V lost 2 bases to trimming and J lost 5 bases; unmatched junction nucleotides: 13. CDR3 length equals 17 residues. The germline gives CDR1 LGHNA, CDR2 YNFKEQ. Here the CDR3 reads CASSQTIPRGLFTEAFF. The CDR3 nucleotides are TGTGCCAGCAGCCAAACAATACCCAGGGGGCTTTTTACTGAAGCTTTCTTT.

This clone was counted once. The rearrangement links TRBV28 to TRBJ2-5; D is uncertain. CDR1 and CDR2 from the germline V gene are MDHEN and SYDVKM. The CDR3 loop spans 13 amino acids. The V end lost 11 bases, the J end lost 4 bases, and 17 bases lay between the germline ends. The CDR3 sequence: CASAVAGGETQYF. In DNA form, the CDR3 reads TGTGCCTCTGCGGTAGCCGGCGGAGAGACCCAGTACTTC. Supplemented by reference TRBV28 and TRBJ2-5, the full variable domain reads DVKVTQSSRYLVKRTGEKVFLECVQDMDHENMFWYRQDPGLGLRLIYFSYDVKMKEKGDIPEGYSVSREKKERFSLILESASTNQTSMYLCASAVAGGETQYFGPGTRLLVL.

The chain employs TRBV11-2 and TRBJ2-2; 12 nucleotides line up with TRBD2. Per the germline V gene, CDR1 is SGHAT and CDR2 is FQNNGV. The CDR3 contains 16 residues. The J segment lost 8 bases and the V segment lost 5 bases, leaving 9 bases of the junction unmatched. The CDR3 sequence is CASSRTLAGGPGELFF. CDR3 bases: TGTGCCAGCAGCCGTACACTAGCGGGAGGCCCTGGGGAGCTGTTTTTT.

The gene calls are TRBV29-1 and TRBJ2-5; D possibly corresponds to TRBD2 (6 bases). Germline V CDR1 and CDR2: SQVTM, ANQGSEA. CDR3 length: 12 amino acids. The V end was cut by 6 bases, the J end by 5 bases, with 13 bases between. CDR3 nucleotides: TGCAGCGTGGGACTTACTTTTGAGACCCAGTACTTC. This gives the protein CSVGLTFETQYF.

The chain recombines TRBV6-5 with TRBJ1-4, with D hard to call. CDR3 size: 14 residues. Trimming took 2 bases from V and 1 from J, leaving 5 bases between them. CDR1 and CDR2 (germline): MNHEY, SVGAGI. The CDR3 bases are TGTGCCAGCAGTTACCGGGAAACTAATGAAAAACTGTTTTTT. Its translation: CASSYRETNEKLFF.

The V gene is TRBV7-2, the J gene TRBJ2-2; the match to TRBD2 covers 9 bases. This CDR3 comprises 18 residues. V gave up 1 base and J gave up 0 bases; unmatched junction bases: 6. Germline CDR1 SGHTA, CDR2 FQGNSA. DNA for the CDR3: TGTGCCAGCAGCTTAGTCGGCGGGAGGGCCTCGAACACCGGGGAGCTGTTTTTT. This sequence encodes CASSLVGGRASNTGELFF.